What follows are 27 T cell receptor beta chains derived from one specimen sequenced in a study of cytomegalovirus exposure and HLA in healthy donors. In the PCR, 60 Vbeta and 13 Jbeta primers were used. Measured with immunoSEQ multiplex PCR; TCRdb has only the in-frame clones, and not every one. The data show under 150,000 clones, with 75% to 85% seen just once and less than 3.5% held by the top ten. The material sequenced was PBMCs. These receptors originate from a man aged 50-59 years in good health and CMV-seronegative.

The sample holds one count of this clone. V usage is TRBV30 and J usage is TRBJ2-1; perhaps TRBD2 as D (5 bases). Trimming cost V 3 bases and J 0 bases, with 9 bases left between them. This CDR3 has 14 residues. CDR1 GTSNPN and CDR2 SVGIG come from the germline V gene (reference sequence). The CDR3 here is CAWREGSSYNEQFF. The CDR3 DNA reads TGTGCCTGGAGGGAAGGGAGCTCCTACAATGAGCAGTTCTTC.

The sample holds a few counts of this clone. The chain has TRBV5-1 and TRBJ1-5; D is uncertain. The V gene's germline CDR1 is SGHRS and CDR2 YFSETQ. CDR3 length: 15 residues. Trimming removed 0 bases at V and 3 bases at J, with 10 bases between. The CDR3 here is CASSLALEANQPQHF. DNA for the CDR3: TGCGCCAGCAGCTTGGCCTTGGAGGCCAATCAGCCCCAGCATTTT.

The chain has TRBV7-9 and TRBJ2-7, with D possibly being TRBD1 (5 bases). Trimming left V 5 bases short and J 2 bases short, with 7 bases between. Germline-derived CDR1 and CDR2 are SEHNR and FQNEAQ (reference sequence). The length of the CDR3 is 12 residues. CDR3 sequence: CASSTGTYEQYF. CDR3 DNA sequence: TGTGCCAGCAGCACAGGAACCTACGAGCAGTACTTC.

The chain has TRBV5-6 and TRBJ2-5; D is ambiguous. The CDR3 is 11 residues long. CDR1 SGHDT and CDR2 YYEEEE come from the germline V gene. V was clipped by 1 base and J by 5 bases, with 3 bases between them. In nucleotides, the CDR3 is TGTGCCAGCAGCTTGCAGGAGACCCAGTACTTC. This gives the protein CASSLQETQYF.

Only one count was recorded for this clone. The CDR3: CASSSGSTGSYEQYF. The CDR3 nucleotides are TGTGCCAGCAGTAGCGGATCTACTGGGTCCTACGAGCAGTACTTC. The chain carries TRBV7-2 and TRBJ2-7, with TRBD2 as a possible D gene (6 bases). The CDR3 covers 15 residues. V was trimmed by 6 bases and J by 1 base, leaving 16 bases between them. Looked up from germline, CDR1 is SGHTA and CDR2 is FQGNSA.

V usage is TRBV28 and J usage is TRBJ1-5; D not resolved. The V end was cut by 2 bases, the J end by 2 bases, with 10 bases between. The germline V gene encodes CDR1 MDHEN and CDR2 SYDVKM. The CDR3 consists of 15 residues. The CDR3 is CASSLITGGNQPQHF. The CDR3 DNA reads as TGTGCCAGCAGTTTAATCACCGGGGGCAATCAGCCCCAGCATTTT.

For this clone: A junction boundary mismatches the germline segment, possibly from a read error. The chain is built from TRBV5-1 and TRBJ2-6, with a weak D call TRBD2 (7 bases). Looked up from germline, CDR1 is SGHRS and CDR2 is YFSETQ. This CDR3 has 16 amino acids. The CDR3 DNA reads TGCGCCAGCAAGCGGGACACGGGCTCTGGGGCCAACGTCCTGGCTTTC. Translation gives CASKRDTGSGANVLAF.

The V gene is TRBV27, the J gene TRBJ2-2; 8 positions match TRBD2. The CDR3 spans 16 residues. The V segment lost 3 bases and the J segment 7 bases; nucleotides outside the gene matches: 10. Germline CDR1 reads MNHEY; CDR2 reads SMNVEV (reference sequence). For the CDR3, the DNA is TGTGCCAGCAGTTTTTACCGGGGGGGGCTAAGCGGGGAGCTGTTTTTT. The encoded protein is CASSFYRGGLSGELFF.

This chain uses TRBV9 with TRBJ1-4; 7 positions match TRBD1. Germline values: CDR1 SGDLS, CDR2 YYNGEE. The CDR3 extends over 15 amino acids. The V gene end was trimmed by 0 bases and the J gene end by 3 bases; junction bases not matched to a gene: 2. The CDR3 sequence: CASSVAGTANEKLFF. In DNA, the CDR3 is TGTGCCAGCAGCGTAGCTGGGACAGCTAATGAAAAACTGTTTTTT.

The V call is TRBV4-2, the J call TRBJ1-2; 7 bases match TRBD1. This CDR3 contains 16 residues. Germline CDR1 is LGHNA and CDR2 is YNFKEQ. The V gene end was trimmed by 1 base and the J gene end by 2 bases; junction bases not matched to a gene: 7. Here the CDR3 reads CASSQGDRQGNYGYTF. The CDR3 DNA reads TGTGCCAGCAGCCAAGGAGATCGACAGGGCAACTATGGCTACACCTTC.

This sequence joins TRBV2 and TRBJ1-1; 10 positions agree with TRBD1. After removal of 1 base from V and 3 bases from J, the junction contained 2 bases not matched to a gene. Germline lookup yields CDR1 SNHLY and CDR2 FYNNEI. The CDR3 loop spans 15 amino acids. The CDR3 DNA is TGTGCCAGCAGTGAAGAGGGACAGGGGTACACTGAAGCTTTCTTT. Protein: CASSEEGQGYTEAFF.

The V call is TRBV18, the J call TRBJ2-3; 9 bases are shared with TRBD2. With 3 bases clipped from V and 6 bases from J, the junction kept 1 base outside the gene matches. CDR3 length: 13 amino acids. Germline V gene lookup returns CDR1 KGHSH and CDR2 LQKENI. The CDR3 loop is CASSPAGGDTQYF. The CDR3 region has the DNA TGTGCCAGCTCACCGGCGGGAGGGGATACGCAGTATTTT.

The chain combines TRBV6-6 with TRBJ1-2, with D perhaps matching TRBD1 (5 bases). V was cut by 5 bases and J by 5 bases, with 15 bases left in between. This CDR3 spans 14 amino acids. The germline V gene encodes CDR1 MNHNY and CDR2 SVGAGI (reference sequence). The CDR3 is CASSTTPRQYGYTF. The CDR3 region has the DNA TGTGCCAGCAGTACCACCCCGAGACAGTATGGCTACACCTTC.

This clone was detected once. The chain joins TRBV6-5 to TRBJ1-2; TRBD1 might be the D (6 bases). Trimming took off 6 bases at V and 8 bases at J, with 19 bases between the two ends. CDR1 MNHEY and CDR2 SVGAGI come from the germline V gene. The CDR3 sequence is 14 residues long. CDR3 sequence reads: CASSQTGIGGGYTF. CDR3 DNA: TGTGCCAGCAGCCAAACAGGGATTGGGGGCGGCTACACCTTC.

This chain joins TRBV27 and TRBJ1-2, with D perhaps matching TRBD1 (6 bases). This CDR3 is built from 18 residues. Looked up from germline, CDR1 is MNHEY and CDR2 is SMNVEV (reference sequence). V was pared by 3 bases and J by 7 bases, with 27 bases between. The CDR3 sequence is CASSFTPGVLAGVRGYTF. The CDR3 DNA reads TGTGCCAGCAGTTTTACCCCAGGAGTCCTCGCAGGGGTTCGTGGCTACACCTTC.

V usage is TRBV6-1 and J usage is TRBJ2-7, with 7 bases identical to TRBD2. In germline, CDR1 is MNHNS, CDR2 SASEGT. The CDR3 sequence is 16 residues long. J was trimmed by 7 bases and V by 3 bases; bases with no gene match: 15. CDR3 nucleotide sequence: TGTGCCAGCAGTGACCGATGGCGGGGGTCGGGGGAAGAGCAGTACTTC. It specifies CASSDRWRGSGEEQYF.

This clone occurred a few times. The chain joins TRBV6-1 to TRBJ1-2, with TRBD1 matching over 9 bases. The CDR3 length is 17 residues. The germline gives CDR1 MNHNS, CDR2 SASEGT. The V segment lost 2 bases and the J segment 6 bases; nucleotides outside the gene matches: 13. Written as DNA, the CDR3 is TGTGCCAGCAGTGAATCACAGGGGGCTCGATTTTCCCATGGCTACACCTTC. It yields the protein CASSESQGARFSHGYTF.

The chain couples TRBV19 to TRBJ1-4; D may be TRBD1 (5 bases). The germline CDR1 and CDR2 sequences are LNHDA and SQIVND (reference sequence). CDR3 length: 14 amino acids. Trimming left V 10 bases short and J 10 bases short, with 22 bases between. The CDR3 sequence: CATKTGAGEAKLFF. The CDR3 DNA is TGTGCCACTAAAACAGGTGCTGGGGAGGCAAAACTGTTTTTT. The full variable domain, completed using reference TRBV19 and TRBJ1-4, is DGGITQSPKYLFRKEGQNVTLSCEQNLNHDAMYWYRQDPGQGLRLIYYSQIVNDFQKGDIAEGYSVSREKKESFPLTVTSAQKNPTAFYLCATKTGAGEAKLFFGSGTQLSVL.

This clone came up a few times. The chain couples TRBV5-8 to TRBJ1-6; D not certain. CDR1 is SGHTS and CDR2 is YDEGEE in the germline V gene. V lost 5 bases, J lost 7 bases, and 13 bases lay in between. CDR3 length equals 14 residues. For the CDR3, the DNA is TGTGCCAGCAGTCTTCACAACGGGAATTCACCCCTCCACTTT. As protein: CASSLHNGNSPLHF.

The chain combines TRBV7-6 with TRBJ1-5, with D perhaps TRBD1 (6 bases). Germline lookup yields CDR1 SGHVS and CDR2 FNYEAQ. V lost 5 bases and J 5 bases, leaving 13 bases between the germline ends. CDR3 size: 14 residues. The CDR3 region has the DNA TGTGCCAGCAGCCCGCGGGGGCAAGATCAGCCCCAGCATTTT. Translating gives CASSPRGQDQPQHF. The full variable domain, its missing parts supplied by reference TRBV7-6 and TRBJ1-5, is GAGVSQSPRYKVTKRGQDVALRCDPISGHVSLYWYRQALGQGPEFLTYFNYEAQQDKSGLPNDRFSAERPEGSISTLTIQRTEQRDSAMYRCASSPRGQDQPQHFGDGTRLSIL.

This clone appeared once. The rearrangement uses TRBV4-3 and TRBJ2-2; possible D gene TRBD1, 6 bases. The CDR3 contains 17 residues. Germline CDR1 reads LGHNA; CDR2 reads YSLEER. Trimming took off 0 bases at V and 3 bases at J, with 14 bases between the two ends. CDR3 sequence reads: CASSQDRQGMHTGELFF. The DNA of the CDR3 is TGCGCCAGCAGCCAAGATAGGCAGGGGATGCACACCGGGGAGCTGTTTTTT.

This clone has more than one count but fewer than ten. The CDR3 protein is CASSERQTTNEKLFF. The CDR3 DNA reads TGTGCCAGCAGCGAGAGACAGACAACTAATGAAAAACTGTTTTTT. The rearrangement uses TRBV4-2 and TRBJ1-4; D possibly corresponds to TRBD1 (5 bases). Germline loops: CDR1 LGHNA, CDR2 YNFKEQ. The CDR3 extends over 15 amino acids. The V gene lost 5 bases and the J gene lost 0 bases, with 10 bases spanning the gap.

The chain joins TRBV25-1 to TRBJ2-7, with 11 positions matching TRBD1. Germline V lookup: CDR1 MGHDK, CDR2 SYGVNS. The CDR3 covers 14 residues. J gave up 0 bases and V 6 bases, and 1 base lay outside the gene matches. The CDR3 spells CASRGTGGSYEQYF. For the CDR3, the DNA is TGTGCCAGCAGAGGGACAGGGGGCTCCTACGAGCAGTACTTC.

V is TRBV7-8 and J is TRBJ2-1; perhaps TRBD1 as D (5 bases). CDR3 length: 15 amino acids. Germline loops: CDR1 SGHVS, CDR2 FQNEAQ. Trimming took off 5 bases at V and 7 bases at J, with 18 bases between the two ends. CDR3 nucleotides: TGTGCCAGCAGCCGCCTACCACAGGTTCTTAATGAGCAGTTCTTC. Its protein product is CASSRLPQVLNEQFF.

V gene TRBV15 combines with J gene TRBJ1-6; D gene uncertain. V lost 5 bases and J lost 1, with 9 bases in between. Per the germline V gene, CDR1 is LNHNV and CDR2 is YYDKDF (reference sequence). The CDR3 contains 15 residues. This CDR3 is CATSDKRSYNSPLHF. The CDR3 DNA is TGTGCCACCAGCGACAAGAGATCCTATAATTCACCCCTCCACTTT. Drawing the rest from reference TRBV15 and TRBJ1-6, the complete variable domain is DAMVIQNPRYQVTQFGKPVTLSCSQTLNHNVMYWYQQKSSQAPKLLFHYYDKDFNNEADTPDNFQSRRPNTSFCFLDIRSPGLGDTAMYLCATSDKRSYNSPLHFGNGTRLTVT.

The genes are TRBV19 and TRBJ1-1; D not certain. This CDR3 has 15 amino acids. Germline CDR1 reads LNHDA; CDR2 reads SQIVND (reference sequence). V was cut by 6 bases and J by 0 bases, with 14 bases left in between. The CDR3 region is CASSASGGMNTEAFF. For the CDR3, the DNA is TGTGCCAGTAGCGCTAGTGGCGGGATGAACACTGAAGCTTTCTTT.

The chain recombines TRBV30 with TRBJ1-1; 8 bases agree with TRBD1. Germline loops: CDR1 GTSNPN, CDR2 SVGIG (reference sequence). This CDR3 has 14 amino acids. Trimming removed 0 bases from V and 9 bases from J; junction bases left unmatched: 9. In DNA, the CDR3 is TGTGCCTGGAGTGTTAGGGCAGGGGGCTTTAAAGCTTTCTTT. Protein: CAWSVRAGGFKAFF. Variable domain in full (rest from reference TRBV30 and TRBJ1-1): SQTIHQWPATLVQPVGSPLSLECTVEGTSNPNLYWYRQAAGRGLQLLFYSVGIGQISSEVPQNLSASRPQDRQFILSSKKLLLSDSGFYLCAWSVRAGGFKAFFGQGTRLTVV.